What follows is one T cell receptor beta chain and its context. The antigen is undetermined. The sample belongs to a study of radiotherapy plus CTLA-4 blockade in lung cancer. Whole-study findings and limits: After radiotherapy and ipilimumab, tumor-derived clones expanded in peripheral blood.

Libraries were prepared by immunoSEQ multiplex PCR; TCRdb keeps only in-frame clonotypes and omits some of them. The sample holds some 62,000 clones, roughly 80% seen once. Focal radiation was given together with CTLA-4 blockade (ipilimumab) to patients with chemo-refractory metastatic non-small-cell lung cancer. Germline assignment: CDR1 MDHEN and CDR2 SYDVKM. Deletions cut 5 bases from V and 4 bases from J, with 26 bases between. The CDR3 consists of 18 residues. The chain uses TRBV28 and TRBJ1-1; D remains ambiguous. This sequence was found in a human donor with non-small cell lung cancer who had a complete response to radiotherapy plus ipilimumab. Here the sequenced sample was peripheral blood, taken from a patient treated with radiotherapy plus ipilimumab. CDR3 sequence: CASSPALVTRRWSTEAFF. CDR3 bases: TGTGCCAGCAGTCCCGCCTTGGTGACACGCCGGTGGAGCACTGAAGCTTTCTTT.